This T cell receptor beta chain appears in the sequencing data of a study of cytomegalovirus exposure and HLA in healthy donors. This CDR3 contains 15 residues. CDR1 is LNHDA, CDR2 SQIVND, per germline (reference sequence). V was shortened by 8 bases and J by 1 base, with 15 bases between the two germline ends. Using immunoSEQ multiplex PCR, the repertoire was profiled, and TCRdb retains in-frame clones only, with some absent. This table holds approximately 110,000 clones, roughly 86% found once. Remarks on this clone: What it binds is unknown.

Overall study findings and caveats: Some TCR beta chains (roughly 160 of them) were listed as cytomegalovirus-associated.

The clonotype was recovered from a woman aged 18-29 years in good health and CMV-seropositive. The sample taken for sequencing was PBMCs. The rearrangement joins TRBV19 to TRBJ1-5; D gene unclear. The CDR3 DNA reads TGTGCCAGTTCCCTCACCCCCAGGAGCAATCAGCCCCAGCATTTT. It translates to CASSLTPRSNQPQHF.